The rows below give T cell receptor beta chains drawn from one sample of a study of blood T cell repertoires in COVID-19. Measured with immunoSEQ multiplex PCR; TCRdb has only the in-frame clones, and not every one. In the table there are approximately 210,000 clones, more than 80% of which are singletons. The sample comprised peripheral blood. The receptor source for this set is a man under 40 who had recovered from COVID-19. The CDR3 runs from the conserved cysteine through the conserved F or W. The D gene is left open where the match is weak. Clone sizes are given selectively: once, few, many, or a class where the clone is expanded.

CDR3aa	CDR3nt	len	d_gene	v_gene	j_gene	abundance
CASSPTPSTGEIETQYF	TGCGCCAGCAGCCCGACTCCGTCGACAGGGGAGATCGAGACCCAGTACTTC	17	TRBD1	TRBV5-1	TRBJ2-5	-
CASSFTGDYGYTF	TGTGCCAGCAGTTTCACAGGGGACTATGGCTACACCTTC	13	TRBD1	TRBV6-5	TRBJ1-2	-
CASSLDPGDQPQHF	TGCGCCAGCAGCTTGGATCCGGGGGACCAGCCCCAGCATTTT	14	-	TRBV5-1	TRBJ1-5	once
CASSVIAGASTDTQYF	TGTGCCAGCAGCGTAATAGCGGGGGCCAGCACAGATACGCAGTATTTT	16	TRBD2	TRBV11-2	TRBJ2-3	-
CASSLADRALF	TGTGCCAGCAGCTTAGCCGACAGGGCCCTCTTC	11	TRBD1	TRBV5-6	TRBJ1-2	-
CASSLVTGGGTTGELFF	TGTGCCAGCAGCTTAGTCACGGGAGGTGGTACGACCGGGGAGCTGTTTTTT	17	TRBD2	TRBV11-2	TRBJ2-2	-
CATSGPTGGRSGYTF	TGTGCCACCAGCGGTCCGACAGGGGGAAGGAGTGGCTACACCTTC	15	TRBD1	TRBV15	TRBJ1-2	many
CASSLDILNTEAFF	TGTGCCAGCAGTCTGGACATACTGAACACTGAAGCTTTCTTT	14	-	TRBV6-5	TRBJ1-1	-
CASSLQETQYF	TGCGCCAGCAGCCTCCAAGAGACCCAGTACTTC	11	-	TRBV5-1	TRBJ2-5	-
CASSLRNRGIGSDTQYF	TGTGCCAGCAGTTTACGTAACAGGGGGATAGGGTCAGATACGCAGTATTTT	17	TRBD1	TRBV11-2	TRBJ2-3	-
CASRFDSTYEQYF	TGTGCCAGCAGGTTCGACAGTACCTACGAGCAGTACTTC	13	-	TRBV6-4	TRBJ2-7	-
CASSETGRRRAAAKNIQYF	TGTGCCAGCAGTGAAACGGGGAGACGGAGGGCGGCGGCCAAAAACATTCAGTACTTC	19	-	TRBV6-1	TRBJ2-4	-
CASSSSGLPFTDTQYF	TGTGCCAGCAGCTCTTCAGGGCTACCCTTCACAGATACGCAGTATTTT	16	-	TRBV5-6	TRBJ2-3	-
CASSFQGPRVNTEAFF	TGTGCCAGCAGCTTCCAGGGGCCCAGGGTGAACACTGAAGCTTTCTTT	16	-	TRBV11-2	TRBJ1-1	-
CASSVGQGSYGYTF	TGTGCCAGCAGCGTAGGACAGGGGTCCTATGGCTACACCTTC	14	TRBD1	TRBV9	TRBJ1-2	-
CASSPRGARYENYGYTF	TGTGCCAGCTCCCCCCGGGGGGCCCGCTATGAAAACTATGGCTACACCTTC	17	-	TRBV18	TRBJ1-2	-
CASSYFPTYEQYF	TGTGCCAGCAGTTACTTTCCAACTTACGAGCAGTACTTC	13	-	TRBV6-2/TRBV6-3	TRBJ2-7	-
CASSKEGGPNEKLFF	TGTGCCAGCAGCAAAGAAGGGGGCCCTAATGAAAAACTGTTTTTT	15	-	TRBV21-1	TRBJ1-4	-
CASSRAPGTAPYEQYF	TGTGCCAGTAGTAGGGCCCCTGGGACAGCTCCCTACGAGCAGTACTTC	16	TRBD1	TRBV19	TRBJ2-7	-
CASSPWREFNYGYTF	TGTGCCAGCAGTCCCTGGCGGGAGTTTAACTATGGCTACACCTTC	15	-	TRBV27	TRBJ1-2	-
CASSERPGQKDSPLHF	TGTGCCAGCAGCGAGCGACCGGGACAGAAAGATTCACCCCTCCACTTT	16	-	TRBV21-1	TRBJ1-6	-
CASSTGQSNEKLFF	TGTGCCAGTAGTACGGGACAGTCAAATGAAAAACTGTTTTTT	14	TRBD1	TRBV19	TRBJ1-4	-
CASSVALATDTQYF	TGTGCCAGCAGCGTAGCCCTAGCCACAGATACGCAGTATTTT	14	-	TRBV9	TRBJ2-3	few
CASSYGQGVTEAFF	TGTGCCAGCAGTTACGGGCAAGGGGTCACTGAAGCTTTCTTT	14	-	TRBV6-5	TRBJ1-1	-
CASSVGLASDEQYF	TGTGCCAGCAGCGTCGGACTAGCTTCCGACGAGCAGTACTTC	14	TRBD2	TRBV9	TRBJ2-7	-
CASSFQAPGTSGWQETQYF	TGTGCCAGCAGCTTCCAGGCCCCCGGGACTAGCGGTTGGCAAGAGACCCAGTACTTC	19	TRBD2	TRBV7-2	TRBJ2-5	-
CASSLGVNTDTQYF	TGTGCCAGCAGCTTAGGCGTGAATACCGATACGCAGTATTTT	14	-	TRBV7-9	TRBJ2-3	few
CAISESNGGSEAFF	TGTGCCATCAGTGAGTCGAATGGAGGTTCTGAAGCTTTCTTT	14	-	TRBV10-3	TRBJ1-1	-
CASSLAGGGASDTQYF	TGTGCCAGCAGCTTAGCCGGCGGGGGGGCATCGGATACGCAGTATTTT	16	TRBD2	TRBV7-6	TRBJ2-3	once
CASSPGLRNDEQFF	TGTGCCAGCAGCCCAGGGCTGCGCAACGATGAGCAGTTCTTC	14	-	TRBV3-1/TRBV3-2	TRBJ2-1	-
CASSEGTGRNEQFF	TGCGCCAGCAGTGAGGGGACAGGGCGCAATGAGCAGTTCTTC	14	TRBD1	TRBV10-1	TRBJ2-1	-
CASRLADTQYF	TGCGCCAGCCGACTAGCGGATACGCAGTATTTT	11	TRBD2	TRBV5-1	TRBJ2-3	-
CASTFDRSHSPLHF	TGTGCCAGCACCTTTGACAGGTCGCATTCACCCCTCCACTTT	14	-	TRBV6-5	TRBJ1-6	-
CASRPGGGRTDTQYF	TGTGCCAGCAGACCGGGAGGGGGTAGGACAGATACGCAGTATTTT	15	TRBD2	TRBV6-4	TRBJ2-3	-
CASSGGTSNEQFF	TGTGCCAGCAGTGGGGGGACTAGCAATGAGCAGTTCTTC	13	TRBD2	TRBV12-3/TRBV12-4	TRBJ2-1	-
CSVQGQLNTEAFF	TGCAGCGTTCAGGGACAGTTAAACACTGAAGCTTTCTTT	13	TRBD1	TRBV29-1	TRBJ1-1	-
CSVVWHSASSYNEQFF	TGCAGCGTTGTATGGCACAGTGCAAGCTCCTACAATGAGCAGTTCTTC	16	-	TRBV29-1	TRBJ2-1	-
CASSKGGVGYGYTF	TGTGCCAGCAGCAAGGGGGGGGTGGGCTATGGCTACACCTTC	14	-	TRBV3-1/TRBV3-2	TRBJ1-2	-
CASSGTGREKLFF	TGTGCCAGCAGCGGGACAGGGCGGGAAAAACTGTTTTTT	13	TRBD1	TRBV27	TRBJ1-4	-
CASSESGTVNTEAFF	TGCGCCAGCAGTGAGTCGGGGACAGTGAACACTGAAGCTTTCTTT	15	TRBD1	TRBV10-1	TRBJ1-1	-
CASRAGEGPGYGYTF	TGTGCCAGCAGAGCAGGGGAAGGGCCAGGCTATGGCTACACCTTC	15	-	TRBV7-9	TRBJ1-2	-
CASTDSGGSAEAFF	TGCGCCAGCACCGATTCGGGCGGGTCCGCTGAAGCTTTCTTT	14	-	TRBV5-1	TRBJ1-1	-
CASSQDRQGVAAFF	TGCGCCAGCAGCCAAGACCGGCAGGGGGTGGCGGCTTTCTTT	14	TRBD1	TRBV4-1	TRBJ1-1	-
CATASQVYYTF	TGTGCCACCGCATCGCAGGTTTACTACACCTTC	11	-	TRBV24-1	TRBJ1-2	-
CASSEAYYRDTNYGYTF	TGTGCCAGCAGTGAGGCTTATTACAGGGATACTAACTATGGCTACACCTTC	17	-	TRBV6-1	TRBJ1-2	-
CASSGPMGQTDTQYF	TGCGCCAGCAGCGGGCCTATGGGACAAACAGATACGCAGTATTTT	15	-	TRBV5-1	TRBJ2-3	-
CASSYARQGIKSNQPQHF	TGTGCCAGCAGTTACGCGAGACAGGGGATTAAAAGCAATCAGCCCCAGCATTTT	18	TRBD1	TRBV6-2/TRBV6-3	TRBJ1-5	-
CATTSVGDRGRELFF	TGTGCCACGACTTCGGTCGGGGACAGGGGGCGAGAACTGTTTTTT	15	TRBD1	TRBV10-3	TRBJ1-4	-
CASSEGLAGAYEQYF	TGCGCCAGCAGTGAAGGGCTAGCGGGGGCTTACGAGCAGTACTTC	15	TRBD2	TRBV10-2	TRBJ2-7	medium-sized
CAWSARGDWGYTF	TGTGCCTGGAGTGCACGGGGGGATTGGGGCTACACCTTC	13	-	TRBV30	TRBJ1-2	-
CASGPGWGANYGYTF	TGTGCTAGTGGCCCAGGGTGGGGGGCTAACTATGGCTACACCTTC	15	-	TRBV12-5	TRBJ1-2	-
CASSPGAQGWGYTF	TGTGCCAGCAGCCCTGGGGCACAGGGATGGGGCTACACCTTC	14	-	TRBV7-2	TRBJ1-2	few
CASSTSPSMNTEAFF	TGTGCCAGTAGTACCTCGCCCAGTATGAACACTGAAGCTTTCTTT	15	-	TRBV19	TRBJ1-1	-
CASSVEGLAAHNEQFF	TGCGCCAGCAGCGTAGAAGGACTAGCGGCGCACAATGAGCAGTTCTTC	16	TRBD2	TRBV5-1	TRBJ2-1	-
CASSPPPWQGGTYEQYF	TGTGCCAGCAGTCCCCCCCCTTGGCAGGGAGGAACCTACGAGCAGTACTTC	17	-	TRBV28	TRBJ2-7	-
CASSFQLAGGRNEQFF	TGTGCCAGCAGCTTCCAACTAGCGGGGGGGCGCAATGAGCAGTTCTTC	16	TRBD2	TRBV11-3	TRBJ2-1	-
CASSSHDRNTGELFF	TGTGCCAGCAGCTCCCACGACAGAAACACCGGGGAGCTGTTTTTT	15	-	TRBV5-4	TRBJ2-2	-
CASSFLLTGGSTEAFF	TGTGCCAGCAGTTTTTTACTCACAGGGGGAAGCACTGAAGCTTTCTTT	16	TRBD1	TRBV28	TRBJ1-1	-
CASSLSSDTEAFF	TGTGCCAGCAGCTTATCGTCAGACACTGAAGCTTTCTTT	13	-	TRBV11-2	TRBJ1-1	-
CASPRGLREGTEAFF	TGTGCCAGTCCGCGGGGTCTCAGGGAGGGCACTGAAGCTTTCTTT	15	-	TRBV5-6	TRBJ1-1	few